A single TCR beta chain is shown here with its context. This clone's antigen is unknown. Per-nucleotide qualities are absent, and no much larger clonotype sits a single base away. The sample originates from a study of T-cell memory formation after mild COVID-19 (dated by TCRdb to about 2021). A note on the overall study: TCR sequence clusters from the two donors were largely donor specific. The cohort comprised two young, previously healthy adult volunteers, one female and one male. Longitudinal TCRalpha and TCRbeta repertoire sequencing tracked T-cell clones expanding and contracting after mild COVID-19 in two donors.

The investigation overall reported the following: Contracting CD4+ clones were found mainly in CM and EM memory subsets, while CD8+ clones were enriched in EMRA. Clones contracting from day 15 to 85 had balanced CD4/CD8 phenotypes, while a second wave expanding from day 15 to 37 was biased towards CD4+. Only a couple of mild cases were covered in the study, and larger cohorts including severe cases with pre-infection samples were considered necessary. SARS-CoV-2 specificity of the second-wave clones peaking on day 37 was not confirmed. Some responding clones were detected in pre-infection memory, which suggested that pre-existing cross-reactive memory T cells had joined the SARS-CoV-2 response.

The sequencer was an Illumina NovaSeq 6000. TCRalpha and TCRbeta cDNA libraries were constructed by 5'RACE with constant-segment primers, with sample barcodes and unique molecular identifiers being introduced. Trizol reagent was used to extract RNA from every sample. Library amplification was performed in two PCR steps, and a second sample barcode and Illumina TruSeq adapters were introduced in the second step. Libraries were sequenced on an Illumina NovaSeq with 2 x 150 bp paired-end reads. As for the authors' bioinformatics: Demultiplexing of reads and collapsing into UMI-guided consensus sequences were performed with migec v1.2.7. Using mixcr v2.1.11, UMI consensuses were aligned to TRA and TRB V and J templates and then assembled into clonotypes. Clonotypes were classified as expanded or contracted when called significant by both edgeR and NoisET, with noise models trained on biological replicates. edgeR calls used a false discovery rate-adjusted p below 0.01 and a log2 fold-change threshold of 1. As an exploratory analysis of dynamics, max-normalized trajectories of the 1000 most abundant clonotypes were examined by PCA with hierarchical clustering. Each responding clone was given a CD4 or CD8 phenotype based on the CD4+ and CD8+ repertoires, which had been sequenced separately. Starting from the raw public reads, TCRdb applied fastp trimming at Q25, assembled clones with MiXCR and retained in-frame beta chains. When rows share a CDR3 protein, they turn into one entry using the most common DNA and genes. V and J calls and clone size were set by TCRdb, not the authors. The sample has hundreds of thousands of distinct CDR3 sequences on record, about 18% of them singletons. The ten largest clones represent about 8.1% of the sample.

Relative to germline, V is 5 bases shorter and J is 5 bases shorter, with 15 bases between their ends. CDR1 and CDR2 were assigned from the germline V gene (reference sequence) as SEHNR and FQNEAQ. The CDR3 runs 15 residues from the cysteine to the phenylalanine. CDR3 DNA only is kept here, 45 bases in frame from base 1. Ficoll-Paque density gradient centrifugation was the method used to isolate PBMCs. Specimen: PBMCs or a T cell subset sorted from them (not recorded which). The sequence links TRBV7-9 to TRBJ1-4; the D region possibly corresponds to TRBD1 (6 bases align). The sequence came from an adult woman who had mild COVID-19 (a few samples of this study predate the infection). The sample titles of this study are shuffled in the database, so cell type and time point are left out; the donor was told from shared clones. The CDR3 is CASSVWTAQNEKLFF. The nucleotide sequence reads TGTGCCAGCAGCGTCTGGACAGCACAGAATGAAAAACTGTTTTTT.